Sequencing of this TCR beta chain was carried out in a study of blood T cell repertoires in COVID-19. Overall study context: The United States, Italy and Spain were the sources of the acute and convalescent COVID-19 samples.

In the authors' methods: Cell counts per sample came from amplifying reference gene primers. Clones were sequenced by immunoSEQ multiplex PCR, and TCRdb holds only the in-frame ones, with some missing. For V, J and clone size, that table is used; D and trimming come from the DNA. The sample holds 28,000 or so clones, about 92% seen once. The receptor was derived from a human donor in a cohort sampled during active COVID-19. The source material was peripheral blood.

CDR3 region: CASSHARPQRPYEQYF. The CDR3 DNA is TGTGCCAGCAGCCACGCACGCCCCCAGCGGCCCTACGAGCAGTACTTC. The rearrangement joins TRBV3-1 (or the pseudogene TRBV3-2) to TRBJ2-7; tentative D call: TRBD2 (5 bases). The CDR3 totals 16 residues. CDR1 is LGHDT and CDR2 is YNNKEL in the germline V gene (reference sequence). The V and J ends lost 3 bases and 2 bases respectively, with 17 bases between them.